The 29 T cell receptor beta chains reported below all come from one sample, sequenced in a study of T cells in Graves' hyperthyroidism and ophthalmopathy. The investigators amplified TCR beta CDR3 regions from RNA transcripts. An initial round of RT-PCR targeting the TCR CDR3 relied on the HTBI primer set. TCRdb reanalysed the multiplex PCR reads using MiXCR and keeps one entry per CDR3 protein. The table lists hundreds of thousands of distinct CDR3 sequences, roughly 13% of them singletons. Sequencing was carried out using blood. These receptors all stem from a woman under 40 with Graves' hyperthyroidism.

This clonotype showed up just a few times. The junction shows a germline mismatch at one end, possibly a read error. This chain joins TRBV11-2 and TRBJ2-5; TRBD2 agrees at 13 bases. The germline gives CDR1 SGHAT, CDR2 FQNNGV. This CDR3 contains 12 residues. The CDR3 sequence is CASRGTSGIVDF. The CDR3 DNA reads as TGTGCCAGCAGAGGGACTAGCGGGATTGTTGACTTC.

In its sample, this clonotype was seen many times. This sequence joins TRBV28 and TRBJ2-7; 9 bases agree with TRBD2. This CDR3 is built from 18 residues. J lost 2 bases, V lost 3 bases, and 14 bases had no gene match. Germline CDR1 is MDHEN and CDR2 is SYDVKM. The CDR3: CASSFPGWAGLATYEQYF. Written as DNA, the CDR3 is TGTGCCAGCAGTTTCCCGGGGTGGGCAGGACTAGCGACCTACGAGCAGTACTTC.

This clonotype has at least ten counts. The V call is TRBV28, the J call TRBJ1-1; D unresolved. The V gene's germline CDR1 is MDHEN and CDR2 SYDVKM. V was shortened by 5 bases and J by 7 bases, with 11 bases between the two germline ends. The CDR3 is 12 residues long. CDR3 DNA sequence: TGTGCCAGCAGTCCCGGGCCATTTGAAGCTTTCTTT. Protein: CASSPGPFEAFF.

The gene calls are TRBV6-4 and TRBJ2-4, with TRBD2 as a possible D gene (5 bases). The CDR3 has 14 residues. Germline V gene lookup returns CDR1 MRHNA and CDR2 SNTAGT. The V end lost 3 bases, the J end lost 6 bases, and 12 bases lay between the germline ends. The CDR3 nucleotides are TGTGCCAGCAGTGAGGGCAGGACTGGAAACATTCAGTACTTC. It is translated as CASSEGRTGNIQYF.

With respect to this clonotype: A much larger clone lies a single base off, so this may be a read error. This chain uses TRBV11-2 with TRBJ2-7; D unclear. From germline, CDR1 is SGHAT and CDR2 FQNNGV. The CDR3 totals 15 residues. The CDR3 DNA is TGTGCCGGCAGCTTCCCCTTGTTGGGGTCCCTCGAGCAGTACTTC. Translated, it gives CAGSFPLLGSLEQYF.

The chain couples TRBV3-1 to TRBJ2-1; D tentatively fits TRBD1 or TRBD2 (5 bases each). In germline, CDR1 is LGHDT, CDR2 YNNKEL (reference sequence). CDR3 length: 15 amino acids. Trimming left V 4 bases short and J 4 bases short, with 14 bases between. CDR3 loop: CASSLGVGVYNEQFF. CDR3 bases: TGTGCCAGCAGCCTAGGGGTCGGGGTTTACAATGAGCAGTTCTTC.

At least ten counts were recorded for this clonotype. This chain uses TRBV28 with TRBJ2-5; 7 bases align to TRBD1. CDR1 and CDR2 (germline): MDHEN, SYDVKM. Trimming cost V 4 bases and J 1 base; bases outside gene matches: 0. CDR3 length equals 13 residues. Written as DNA, the CDR3 is TGTGCCAGCAGTTCAGGGGGCCAAGAGACCCAGTACTTC. The encoded protein is CASSSGGQETQYF. The full variable domain, in which reference TRBV28 and TRBJ2-5 provide the parts outside the CDR3, is DVKVTQSSRYLVKRTGEKVFLECVQDMDHENMFWYRQDPGLGLRLIYFSYDVKMKEKGDIPEGYSVSREKKERFSLILESASTNQTSMYLCASSSGGQETQYFGPGTRLLVL.

This chain joins TRBV20-1 and TRBJ2-1; possibly TRBD2 for D (6 bases). Trimming stripped 6 bases from V and 10 bases from J, with 13 bases between. The germline CDR1 and CDR2 sequences are DFQATT and SNEGSKA (reference sequence). The CDR3 has 11 residues. Here the CDR3 reads CSAVRSGEQFF. In DNA, the CDR3 is TGCAGTGCCGTTCGTAGCGGAGAGCAGTTCTTC.

This clonotype was found a few times. The genes are TRBV5-4 and TRBJ2-5, with D possibly being TRBD1 or TRBD2 (5 bases each). The germline V gene has CDR1 SGHNT and CDR2 YYREEE (reference sequence). V was pared by 4 bases and J by 7 bases, with 17 bases between. CDR3 size: 14 residues. CDR3 region: CASSVTGTSGTQYF. In nucleotides, the CDR3 is TGTGCCAGCAGCGTTACCGGGACCTCAGGGACCCAGTACTTC.

This clonotype was counted between two and nine times. This chain links TRBV9 with TRBJ2-1; D may be TRBD1 or TRBD2 (6 bases each). Germline V lookup: CDR1 SGDLS, CDR2 YYNGEE. The CDR3 sequence is 15 residues long. V lost 4 bases, J lost 4 bases, and 15 bases lay in between. The chain's CDR3 is CASSLGGQLYNEQFF. The CDR3 DNA reads as TGTGCCAGCAGCCTTGGGGGGCAACTTTACAATGAGCAGTTCTTC.

The genes are TRBV5-1 and TRBJ2-7; D is unresolved. V gave up 3 bases and J gave up 7 bases, with 14 bases separating them. This CDR3 comprises 13 residues. The germline V gene encodes CDR1 SGHRS and CDR2 YFSETQ. DNA for the CDR3: TGCGCCAGCAGCTCCGAGTTCGAAGCTGAGCAGTACTTC. Protein: CASSSEFEAEQYF.

This chain links TRBV2 with TRBJ1-4; the D gene is possibly TRBD1 (6 bases). The CDR3 covers 15 residues. V was clipped by 5 bases and J by 8 bases, with 18 bases between them. Germline V lookup: CDR1 SNHLY, CDR2 FYNNEI. The CDR3 spells CASSLDSGIGEKLFF. The CDR3 DNA is TGTGCCAGCAGTCTGGACAGCGGGATAGGAGAAAAACTGTTTTTT.

The chain is built from TRBV6-2 or TRBV6-3 and TRBJ2-3; 9 positions agree with TRBD1. Trimming took 2 bases from V and 3 from J; bases not matched to a gene: 9. The length of the CDR3 is 17 residues. Germline values: CDR1 MNHEY, CDR2 SVGEGT. For the CDR3, the DNA is TGTGCCAGCAGTTACGGGACAGGGTTGGAGTGGACAGATACGCAGTATTTT. Translation gives CASSYGTGLEWTDTQYF.

This clonotype has more than one count but fewer than ten. At one end, the junction sequence differs from germline, possibly due to a read error. The V and J genes are TRBV15 and TRBJ2-2, with D uncertain. This CDR3 is 14 amino acids long. Germline CDR1 is LNHNV and CDR2 is YYDKDF (reference sequence). The CDR3 DNA reads as TGTGCCACCAGCCCAGCAACGAACTCCGGGGAGCTGTTTTTT. Translation gives CATSPATNSGELFF.

The chain is built from TRBV3-1 and TRBJ2-7, with 8 bases fitting TRBD2. Germline assignment: CDR1 LGHDT and CDR2 YNNKEL (reference sequence). V shed 2 bases, J shed 7 bases, and the junction held 7 bases outside the gene matches. CDR3 size: 14 residues. CDR3 sequence (DNA): TGTGCCAGCAGCCAAAGCGGGAGTCTAGGGGAGCAGTACTTC. Translating gives CASSQSGSLGEQYF.

Written as DNA, the CDR3 is TGTGCCAGCAGCTTAGATCCCCTCGACAGGGACCCATCCTACGAGCAGTACTTC. Its translation is CASSLDPLDRDPSYEQYF. The rearrangement uses TRBV7-9 and TRBJ2-7; 7 nucleotides align to TRBD1. Germline CDR1 and CDR2: SEHNR and FQNEAQ (reference sequence). The J segment lost 1 base and the V segment lost 1 base, leaving 13 bases of the junction unmatched. CDR3 length equals 18 residues.

This clonotype was observed a handful of times. The chain uses TRBV12-3 or TRBV12-4 and TRBJ2-1; 10 bases map to TRBD2. The CDR3 runs 15 residues. V was pared by 8 bases and J by 3 bases, with 7 bases of the junction left unmatched. In nucleotides, the CDR3 is TGTGCCAGCCTAGCGGGAGTTCTCTTCTACAATGAGCAGTTCTTC. As protein: CASLAGVLFYNEQFF.

This clonotype has a count of ten or more. This chain links TRBV7-2 with TRBJ2-1, with 12 bases identical to TRBD2. The CDR3 loop spans 16 amino acids. Germline trimming cut 5 bases from V and 6 bases from J; bases unmatched to any gene: 8. Looked up from germline, CDR1 is SGHTA and CDR2 is FQGNSA. The CDR3 is CASSPLAGGLRNEQFF. The DNA of the CDR3 is TGTGCCAGCAGCCCCCTAGCGGGAGGGCTTCGCAATGAGCAGTTCTTC.

The chain recombines TRBV3-1 with TRBJ1-5, with TRBD1 as a possible D gene (6 bases). The CDR3 spans 16 residues. Trimming cost V 4 bases and J 1 base, with 14 bases left between them. Germline V lookup: CDR1 LGHDT, CDR2 YNNKEL (reference sequence). The CDR3 nucleotides read TGTGCCAGCAGCCCGTCGGACAGAGGGAGCAATCAGCCCCAGCATTTT. This codes for CASSPSDRGSNQPQHF. The full variable domain, its missing parts supplied by reference TRBV3-1 and TRBJ1-5, is DTAVSQTPKYLVTQMGNDKSIKCEQNLGHDTMYWYKQDSKKFLKIMFSYNNKELIINETVPNRFSPKSPDKAHLNLHINSLELGDSAVYFCASSPSDRGSNQPQHFGDGTRLSIL.

The table lists this clonotype with many counts. The rearrangement uses TRBV2 and TRBJ1-5; D is unclear. Germline V CDR1 and CDR2: SNHLY, FYNNEI. Trimming removed 1 base at V and 4 bases at J, with 11 bases between. This CDR3 region has 15 residues. The CDR3 reads CASSEDGRNNQPQHF. The CDR3 region has the DNA TGTGCCAGCAGTGAAGATGGCAGAAATAATCAGCCCCAGCATTTT.

The chain has TRBV20-1 and TRBJ1-1; D gene ambiguous. Trimming cost V 3 bases and J 3 bases, with 11 bases left between them. Germline V gene sequence: CDR1 DFQATT, CDR2 SNEGSKA (reference sequence). The CDR3 spans 13 residues. CDR3 in amino acids: CSARRRWDTEAFF. In DNA, the CDR3 is TGCAGTGCTAGGCGGAGGTGGGACACTGAAGCTTTCTTT.

This clonotype was recorded a few times. The chain has TRBV20-1 and TRBJ1-5; TRBD1 aligns across 9 bases. Germline CDR1 reads DFQATT; CDR2 reads SNEGSKA (reference sequence). With 6 bases clipped from V and 5 bases from J, the junction kept 8 bases outside the gene matches. This CDR3 is built from 14 residues. Here the CDR3 reads CSASKGQGDQPQHF. The CDR3 coding sequence is TGCAGTGCATCGAAGGGACAGGGCGATCAGCCCCAGCATTTT.

This clonotype has ten or more counts. This rearrangement joins TRBV28 to TRBJ2-1; D is perhaps TRBD1 (6 bases). V dropped 3 bases and J dropped 9 bases, with 12 bases sitting between them. The CDR3 sequence is 13 residues long. Germline CDR1 and CDR2: MDHEN and SYDVKM. The CDR3 loop is CASSLGARSEQFF. The CDR3 DNA follows: TGTGCCAGCAGTTTGGGGGCTCGAAGTGAGCAGTTCTTC.

This clonotype was picked up many times. The chain employs TRBV11-3 and TRBJ2-7, with D possibly being TRBD2 (6 bases). This CDR3 is 18 amino acids long. The V gene's germline CDR1 is SGHNT and CDR2 YENEEA. V lost 6 bases, J lost 3 bases, and 27 bases lay in between. CDR3 in amino acids: CASRRKVAVIREIYEQYF. The CDR3 DNA follows: TGTGCCAGCAGGCGAAAGGTGGCGGTTATCCGGGAGATCTACGAGCAGTACTTC.

Many counts were recorded for this clonotype. J is TRBJ2-2 and V is TRBV28; tentative D call: TRBD2 (5 bases). The CDR3 covers 13 residues. V lost 8 bases to trimming and J lost 3 bases, with 10 bases between them. Germline CDR1 and CDR2: MDHEN and SYDVKM. The DNA for the CDR3 is TGTGCCAGCCTGACTATCGACACCGGGGAGCTGTTTTTT. Its translation: CASLTIDTGELFF.

This rearrangement joins TRBV2 to TRBJ1-6, with TRBD1 identical over 7 bases. Germline CDR1 is SNHLY and CDR2 is FYNNEI. This CDR3 is 14 amino acids long. The V and J ends lost 5 bases and 7 bases, in that order; junction bases with no gene match: 5. This CDR3 is CASSPGTVNSPLHF. The CDR3 region has the DNA TGTGCCAGCAGTCCCGGGACAGTCAATTCACCCCTCCACTTT.

This chain uses TRBV3-1 with TRBJ1-2, with D maybe TRBD1 (6 bases). The germline V gene encodes CDR1 LGHDT and CDR2 YNNKEL (reference sequence). The V end was cut by 4 bases, the J end by 6 bases, with 15 bases between. The CDR3 sequence is 14 residues long. Written as DNA, the CDR3 is TGTGCCAGCAGCCGGACAGTGCCTCATAATGGCTACACCTTC. Protein sequence: CASSRTVPHNGYTF.

This clonotype was recorded at least ten times. This rearrangement joins TRBV6-1 to TRBJ1-1; D call uncertain. CDR3 size: 14 residues. V was clipped by 5 bases and J by 9 bases, with 19 bases between them. The germline CDR1 and CDR2 sequences are MNHNS and SASEGT. In DNA, the CDR3 is TGTGCCAGCAGTCTTTATCAAACCAGCCAGAAAGCTTTCTTT. It codes for CASSLYQTSQKAFF.

This clonotype was observed at least ten times. The V and J genes are TRBV20-1 and TRBJ1-4; D is unclear. Germline CDR1 and CDR2: DFQATT and SNEGSKA (reference sequence). Between the trimmed V and J ends, which lost 3 bases and 7 bases, there was a span of 6 bases. The CDR3 consists of 11 residues. The CDR3: CSASNGEKLFF. Written as DNA, the CDR3 is TGCAGTGCTAGTAACGGTGAAAAACTGTTTTTT.